Listed below are T cell receptor beta chains from one sample, sequenced in a study of shared clonotypes between healthy human individuals. Libraries were prepared by immunoSEQ multiplex PCR; TCRdb keeps only in-frame clonotypes and omits some of them. The sample yields 1.6 million or so clones, approximately 98.5% seen once. The sample taken for sequencing was naive CD4+ T cells sorted from blood. These receptors were obtained from a man aged 30-40 years in good health. Each CDR3 is given with its conserved first and last residue. A D gene is named only where the DNA matches it firmly. Some rows mark clone size as missing; the rest say once, few, many or name a class of expanded clone.

V	J	D	length	size	CDR3	DNA
TRBV5-6	TRBJ2-3	NA	13	NA	CASRWDSTDTQYF	TGTGCCAGCAGATGGGACAGCACAGATACGCAGTATTTT
TRBV5-4	TRBJ2-3	TRBD2	15	NA	CASSLAGGGTDTQYF	TGTGCCAGCAGCTTGGCTGGGGGGGGAACAGATACGCAGTATTTT
TRBV7-6	TRBJ2-5	TRBD2	15	once	CASSFSGRAEETQYF	TGTGCCAGCAGCTTTAGCGGGAGGGCCGAGGAGACCCAGTACTTC
TRBV14	TRBJ2-7	TRBD1	14	NA	CASSRTGGSYEQYF	TGTGCCAGCAGCCGTACAGGGGGGTCCTACGAGCAGTACTTC
TRBV4-3	TRBJ1-5	NA	18	NA	CASSRGYFRENGNQPQHF	TGCGCCAGCAGCCGCGGCTACTTCAGGGAGAACGGCAATCAGCCCCAGCATTTT
TRBV5-1	TRBJ2-2	NA	12	few	CASSLEVGELFF	TGCGCCAGCAGCTTGGAGGTCGGGGAGCTGTTTTTT
TRBV4-3	TRBJ2-3	TRBD2	15	NA	CASSVSGTSGYTQYF	TGCGCCAGCAGCGTCTCCGGGACTAGCGGTTATACGCAGTATTTT
TRBV30	TRBJ1-2	TRBD1	14	NA	CAWFPGQGDYGYTF	TGTGCCTGGTTTCCGGGACAGGGGGACTATGGCTACACCTTC
TRBV10-3	TRBJ1-2	NA	13	NA	CAISNVASDGYTF	TGTGCCATCAGTAATGTAGCTTCGGATGGCTACACCTTC
TRBV27	TRBJ2-5	NA	14	NA	CASSYYRDGETQYF	TGTGCCAGCAGTTACTACAGGGACGGAGAGACCCAGTACTTC
TRBV11-3	TRBJ1-1	TRBD1	14	NA	CASSRDSFGTEAFF	TGTGCCAGCAGCCGGGACAGTTTCGGCACTGAAGCTTTCTTT
TRBV11-1	TRBJ1-3	NA	16	NA	CASSLAGAGTGNTIYF	TGTGCCAGCAGCTTAGCAGGAGCGGGGACTGGAAACACCATATATTTT
TRBV18	TRBJ2-5	TRBD2	17	NA	CASSPLGLAGPQETQYF	TGTGCCAGCTCACCACTCGGACTAGCGGGACCACAAGAGACCCAGTACTTC
TRBV30	TRBJ1-1	NA	13	NA	CAWSVQGNTEAFF	TGTGCCTGGAGTGTACAGGGGAACACTGAAGCTTTCTTT
TRBV7-6	TRBJ2-3	TRBD2	17	NA	CASSLVPREGGTDTQYF	TGTGCCAGCAGCTTAGTACCTCGGGAGGGGGGCACAGATACGCAGTATTTT
TRBV5-1	TRBJ1-2	TRBD1	16	NA	CASSWGVDRWTYGYTF	TGCGCCAGCAGCTGGGGAGTGGACAGGTGGACCTATGGCTACACCTTC
TRBV28	TRBJ1-2	TRBD1	13	NA	CANADRDLYGYTF	TGTGCCAACGCCGACAGGGATCTCTATGGCTACACCTTC
TRBV29-1	TRBJ1-1	NA	13	NA	CSVESLMNTEAFF	TGCAGCGTTGAGTCGCTAATGAACACTGAAGCTTTCTTT
TRBV7-8	TRBJ2-6	NA	16	NA	CASSYHRDSGANVLTF	TGTGCCAGCAGCTATCACAGGGACTCTGGGGCCAACGTCCTGACTTTC
TRBV29-1	TRBJ2-7	NA	11	NA	CSVGGPYEQYF	TGCAGCGTTGGCGGCCCCTACGAGCAGTACTTC
TRBV28	TRBJ1-2	TRBD1	14	NA	CASSSGQGLGGYTF	TGTGCCAGCAGTTCTGGACAGGGGCTAGGTGGCTACACCTTC
TRBV18	TRBJ1-1	TRBD1	15	NA	CASSPPGGDRGKAFF	TGTGCCAGCTCCCCACCGGGGGGCGACAGGGGGAAAGCTTTCTTT
TRBV7-9	TRBJ2-5	TRBD1	17	NA	CASSHRRQGVVQETQYF	TGTGCCAGCAGCCATCGTCGTCAGGGGGTCGTGCAAGAGACCCAGTACTTC
TRBV10-1	TRBJ2-2	TRBD1	10	NA	CPQGARELFF	TGCCCTCAGGGGGCGAGAGAGCTGTTTTTT
TRBV27	TRBJ2-1	TRBD2	16	NA	CASTPFGLAGHNEQFF	TGTGCCAGCACCCCCTTTGGACTAGCGGGTCACAATGAGCAGTTCTTC
TRBV18	TRBJ2-1	NA	20	NA	CASSSNRVEQEMTSYNEQFF	TGTGCCAGCTCATCTAACAGGGTCGAGCAGGAGATGACCTCCTACAATGAGCAGTTCTTC
TRBV5-6	TRBJ2-5	NA	16	NA	CASSRLAGEALETQYF	TGTGCCAGCAGCCGGTTGGCAGGGGAAGCCTTGGAGACCCAGTACTTC
TRBV5-1	TRBJ2-1	NA	14	once	CASSSAGTYNEQFF	TGCGCCAGCAGCTCAGCCGGGACCTACAATGAGCAGTTCTTC
TRBV5-1	TRBJ2-1	NA	14	NA	CASSPGARVNEQFF	TGCGCCAGCAGCCCAGGGGCCAGGGTCAATGAGCAGTTCTTC
TRBV7-7	TRBJ2-2	TRBD2	17	NA	CASSLALAGGGTGELFF	TGTGCTAGCAGCTTAGCTCTAGCGGGAGGCGGGACCGGGGAGCTGTTTTTT
TRBV9	TRBJ2-1	NA	14	NA	CASSVGWPYNEQFF	TGTGCCAGCAGCGTCGGATGGCCCTACAATGAGCAGTTCTTC
TRBV7-2	TRBJ2-5	TRBD2	18	NA	CASSLVPGGAGVQETQYF	TGTGCCAGCAGCTTAGTCCCGGGGGGAGCGGGAGTCCAAGAGACCCAGTACTTC
TRBV11-2	TRBJ2-3	TRBD2	17	NA	CASSLGLAGGSTDTQYF	TGTGCCAGCAGCTTAGGACTAGCGGGAGGAAGCACAGATACGCAGTATTTT
TRBV7-6	TRBJ2-5	NA	14	NA	CASSTGPWEETQYF	TGTGCCAGCAGCACCGGACCGTGGGAGGAGACCCAGTACTTC
TRBV5-4	TRBJ1-1	TRBD1	17	NA	CASSLEVGGPLNTEAFF	TGTGCCAGCAGCTTGGAGGTAGGGGGCCCCTTGAACACTGAAGCTTTCTTT
TRBV19	TRBJ2-3	NA	14	NA	CASSSGGHTDTQYF	TGTGCCAGTAGTAGTGGCGGGCACACAGATACGCAGTATTTT
TRBV5-4	TRBJ1-1	NA	14	NA	CASSSARAATEAFF	TGTGCCAGCAGCTCAGCTAGGGCGGCTACTGAAGCTTTCTTT
TRBV4-3	TRBJ2-7	TRBD2	17	NA	CASSQDLLAGGGYEQYF	TGCGCCAGCAGCCAAGACTTGCTAGCGGGAGGAGGTTACGAGCAGTACTTC
TRBV6-1	TRBJ2-3	NA	16	once	CASSALSGLMVDTQYF	TGTGCCAGCAGTGCTCTTTCGGGACTGATGGTAGATACGCAGTATTTT
TRBV5-6	TRBJ2-4	NA	14	NA	CASSMGIAGNIQYF	TGTGCCAGCAGCATGGGGATTGCCGGAAACATTCAGTACTTC
TRBV27	TRBJ1-5	NA	18	NA	CASSFANPLGRSYQPQHF	TGTGCCAGCAGTTTCGCCAACCCGCTAGGCAGAAGCTATCAGCCCCAGCATTTT
TRBV2	TRBJ2-3	NA	14	NA	CASSPLTDTDAQYF	TGTGCCAGCAGTCCCCTGACAGACACAGATGCGCAGTATTTT
TRBV5-1	TRBJ2-7	NA	13	NA	CASSFGRDYEQYF	TGCGCCAGCAGCTTTGGGCGCGATTACGAGCAGTACTTC
TRBV6-5	TRBJ2-6	NA	15	NA	CASSYVTLGANVLTF	TGTGCCAGCAGTTACGTGACACTTGGGGCCAACGTCCTGACTTTC
TRBV7-9	TRBJ2-3	TRBD2	18	once	CASTQGGLAGVFPDTQYF	TGTGCCAGCACCCAAGGGGGACTAGCGGGAGTTTTTCCAGATACGCAGTATTTT
TRBV18	TRBJ2-3	TRBD1	17	NA	CASSHTWTGVSTDTQYF	TGTGCCAGCTCACATACTTGGACAGGGGTTAGTACAGATACGCAGTATTTT
TRBV5-1	TRBJ1-3	NA	17	NA	CASSPRGRASSGNTIYF	TGCGCCAGCAGCCCCCGCGGCAGGGCGAGCTCTGGAAACACCATATATTTT
TRBV28	TRBJ2-5	TRBD2	15	NA	CASSWRTRIQETQYF	TGTGCCAGCAGTTGGCGGACTAGGATACAAGAGACCCAGTACTTC
TRBV9	TRBJ2-1	TRBD2	18	NA	CASSARSSGRATYNEQFF	TGTGCCAGCAGCGCACGATCTAGCGGGAGGGCTACCTACAATGAGCAGTTCTTC
TRBV5-1	TRBJ1-1	TRBD1	16	NA	CASSLGTGALNTEAFF	TGCGCCAGCAGCTTGGGGACAGGGGCGTTGAACACTGAAGCTTTCTTT
TRBV9	TRBJ2-2	NA	16	NA	CASSVGWTTFYGELFF	TGTGCCAGCAGCGTAGGATGGACTACTTTTTACGGGGAGCTGTTTTTT
TRBV9	TRBJ2-1	TRBD2	15	NA	CASSVHGLAYNEQFF	TGTGCCAGCAGCGTCCATGGACTAGCGTACAATGAGCAGTTCTTC
TRBV9	TRBJ2-2	TRBD2	14	NA	CASRGGQNTGELFF	TGTGCCAGCAGGGGAGGGCAGAACACCGGGGAGCTGTTTTTT
TRBV28	TRBJ1-4	NA	14	NA	CASSWGAEREKLFF	TGTGCCAGCAGTTGGGGGGCGGAAAGGGAAAAACTGTTTTTT
TRBV2	TRBJ2-1	NA	15	NA	CASSEHESSYNEQFF	TGTGCCAGCAGTGAACATGAGAGCTCCTACAATGAGCAGTTCTTC
TRBV19	TRBJ2-2	TRBD2	18	once	CASSIKPPPSGHTGELFF	TGTGCCAGTAGTATTAAGCCCCCTCCTAGCGGACACACCGGGGAGCTGTTTTTT
TRBV5-1	TRBJ2-5	NA	14	NA	CASSSGLTDGTQYF	TGCGCCAGCAGCTCGGGTCTTACAGATGGGACCCAGTACTTC
TRBV27	TRBJ2-7	NA	14	NA	CASSAQGVSYEQYF	TGTGCCAGCAGTGCGCAGGGAGTCTCCTACGAGCAGTACTTC
TRBV7-2	TRBJ2-1	TRBD2	15	NA	CASSLAGSSYNEQFF	TGTGCCAGCTCCCTAGCGGGGAGCTCCTACAATGAGCAGTTCTTC